This T cell receptor (beta chain) was identified in a study of T cells after yellow fever vaccination. Whole-study results and caveats: Abundant clonotypes (contaminants from the bulk population) could be present in FACS-sorted repertoires.

There are 15 residues in the CDR3. The germline V gene has CDR1 SGHTA and CDR2 FQGTGA. Trimming took 1 base from V and 7 from J, leaving 15 bases between them. This clonotype was counted ten times or more. Its antigen is unidentified. In TCRdb, the 5' RACE reads were re-called with MiXCR into one record per CDR3 protein. Of 250,000 to 350,000 distinct CDR3 sequences in the sample, approximately 4% are singletons; the top ten hold 15% to 20%. The chain has TRBV7-3 and TRBJ2-3; D remains unclear. This TCR derives from a man between 18 and 35 years old who received the YFV17D yellow fever vaccine. The sample was PBMCs, taken 15 days after the yellow fever booster vaccination. The CDR3 loop is CASSLNGPVGHTQYF. In nucleotides, the CDR3 is TGTGCCAGCAGCTTAAACGGCCCCGTCGGACATACGCAGTATTTT.